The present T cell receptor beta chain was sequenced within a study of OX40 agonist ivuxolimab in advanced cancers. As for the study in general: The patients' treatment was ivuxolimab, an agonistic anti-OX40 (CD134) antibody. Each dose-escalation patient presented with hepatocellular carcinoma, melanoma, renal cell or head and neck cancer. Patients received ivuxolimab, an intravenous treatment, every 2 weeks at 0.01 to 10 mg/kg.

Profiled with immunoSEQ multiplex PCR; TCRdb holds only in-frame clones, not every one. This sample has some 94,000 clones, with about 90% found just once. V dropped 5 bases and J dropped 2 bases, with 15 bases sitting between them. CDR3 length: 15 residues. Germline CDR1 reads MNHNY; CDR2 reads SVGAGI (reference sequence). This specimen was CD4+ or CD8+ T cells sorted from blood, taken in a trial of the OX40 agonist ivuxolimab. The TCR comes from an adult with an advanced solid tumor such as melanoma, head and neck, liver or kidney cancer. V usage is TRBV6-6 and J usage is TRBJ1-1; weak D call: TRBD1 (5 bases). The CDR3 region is CASSPPPGGNTEAFF. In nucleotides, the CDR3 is TGTGCCAGCAGTCCGCCCCCGGGGGGAAACACTGAAGCTTTCTTT.